These 26 T cell receptor beta chains originate from one sample sequenced in a study of blood T cell repertoires in COVID-19. Here immunoSEQ multiplex PCR was the method, and the copy in TCRdb shows in-frame clones only, minus some. The table has approximately 200,000 clones, about 88% seen once. Sequences were obtained from peripheral blood. Receptors originate from a man between 65 and 80 years old with active or convalescent COVID-19.

This chain links TRBV10-1 with TRBJ2-1; maybe TRBD2 (5 bases). V was trimmed by 2 bases and J by 6 bases, leaving 11 bases between them. The CDR3 has 14 residues. Per germline, CDR1 WNHNN and CDR2 SYGVQD (reference sequence). The CDR3 region has the DNA TGCGCCAGCAGTGAGGCGACTCGGGGCAATGAGCAGTTCTTC. This translates into CASSEATRGNEQFF.

The chain couples TRBV6-2 or TRBV6-3 to TRBJ2-5; D may be TRBD2 (7 bases). This CDR3 has 14 amino acids. CDR1 and CDR2 (germline): MNHEY, SVGEGT. V dropped 4 bases and J dropped 5 bases, with 14 bases sitting between them. CDR3 region: CASSWTGGGETQYF. For the CDR3, the DNA is TGTGCCAGCAGTTGGACGGGGGGCGGGGAGACCCAGTACTTC.

The chain is built from TRBV5-1 and TRBJ1-6; D is unclear. Germline loops: CDR1 SGHRS, CDR2 YFSETQ. The CDR3 has 13 amino acids. Trimming stripped 2 bases from V and 5 bases from J, with 5 bases between. CDR3 bases: TGCGCCAGCAGCTTAGAGGATAATTCACCCCTCCACTTT. Its protein is CASSLEDNSPLHF.

This chain links TRBV7-8 with TRBJ1-3, with a weak D call TRBD1 (5 bases). Germline V gene data show CDR1 as SGHVS and CDR2 as FQNEAQ. This CDR3 contains 15 residues. V shed 6 bases and J shed 2 bases, with 14 bases lying between them. CDR3 residues: CASRADMGPGNTIYF. The CDR3 coding sequence is TGTGCCAGCAGAGCAGATATGGGGCCTGGAAACACCATATATTTT.

Note on this clone: Given the absence of the conserved phenylalanine or tryptophan at the CDR3 end, a read error is likely. It is unclear where the CDR3 begins or ends on the DNA, so no DNA is shown, and the CDR3 is as TCRdb lists it. The CDR3 sequence is CARSPGVVRGVDA. This chain joins TRBV7-5 and TRBJ1-2. TRBV7-5 is reported as a pseudogene. The CDR3 spans 13 amino acids, including both terminal residues.

The rearrangement joins TRBV15 to TRBJ2-7; D uncertain. Germline V gives CDR1 LNHNV, CDR2 YYDKDF (reference sequence). The CDR3 runs to 13 residues. V was cut by 0 bases and J by 4 bases, with 7 bases left in between. The CDR3 coding sequence is TGTGCCACCAGCAGAGAATTTCGGTACGAGCAGTACTTC. Protein sequence: CATSREFRYEQYF. Together with reference TRBV15 and TRBJ2-7, the CDR3 gives the full variable domain: DAMVIQNPRYQVTQFGKPVTLSCSQTLNHNVMYWYQQKSSQAPKLLFHYYDKDFNNEADTPDNFQSRRPNTSFCFLDIRSPGLGDTAMYLCATSREFRYEQYFGPGTRLTVT.

The rearrangement joins TRBV29-1 to TRBJ1-4, with D uncertain. CDR1 and CDR2 (germline): SQVTM, ANQGSEA. Trimming removed 5 bases from V and 7 bases from J, with 26 bases in between. The CDR3 runs to 17 residues. CDR3 coding DNA: TGCAGCGTTTTCCGCCGCCAGGCGATCCACTTAGGTGAAAAACTGTTTTTT. It encodes CSVFRRQAIHLGEKLFF.

The chain carries TRBV7-6 and TRBJ1-1; D gene ambiguous. The CDR3 extends over 14 amino acids. CDR1 and CDR2 (germline): SGHVS, FNYEAQ. Trimming cost V 1 base and J 7 bases, with 13 bases left between them. CDR3 sequence reads: CASSLVARPNEAFF. The CDR3 DNA reads as TGTGCCAGCAGCTTAGTGGCCAGGCCAAATGAAGCTTTCTTT.

This chain uses TRBV7-2 with TRBJ2-1; TRBD1 matches 8 bases. This CDR3 contains 14 residues. Germline CDR1 SGHTA, CDR2 FQGNSA. The junction had 4 bases not matched to a gene; V was cut back by 2 bases and J by 7 bases. The CDR3 bases are TGTGCCAGCAGCTTAATTCAGGGGGCTAATGAGCAGTTCTTC. Its protein product is CASSLIQGANEQFF.

The rearrangement joins TRBV5-1 to TRBJ1-1; D is perhaps TRBD1 (6 bases). CDR1 and CDR2 (germline): SGHRS, YFSETQ. The V end lost 0 bases, the J end lost 1 base, and 10 bases lay between the germline ends. The CDR3 length is 15 residues. The CDR3 bases are TGCGCCAGCAGCTTGGTTTGGGGACAGAACACTGAAGCTTTCTTT. It codes for CASSLVWGQNTEAFF.

J is TRBJ1-5 and V is TRBV19; 9 bases fit TRBD1. From germline, CDR1 is LNHDA and CDR2 SQIVND (reference sequence). The J segment lost 1 base and the V segment lost 7 bases, leaving 11 bases of the junction unmatched. The CDR3 is 17 residues long. CDR3 loop: CASKPLTGGGSNQPQHF. DNA of the CDR3: TGTGCCAGTAAACCCCTAACAGGGGGCGGGAGCAATCAGCCCCAGCATTTT.

This clone was picked up a small number of times. The V gene is TRBV30, the J gene TRBJ2-7; 10 bases are shared with TRBD2. The CDR3 is made up of 13 amino acids. Germline CDR1 is GTSNPN and CDR2 is SVGIG (reference sequence). V lost 0 bases and J lost 7; bases outside the gene matches: 3. The CDR3 here is CAWSVLAGTEQYF. DNA of the CDR3: TGTGCCTGGAGTGTACTAGCGGGAACTGAGCAGTACTTC.

This sequence joins TRBV28 and TRBJ2-7; 9 bases map to TRBD1. The germline CDR1 and CDR2 sequences are MDHEN and SYDVKM. This CDR3 has 13 residues. V lost 6 bases and J lost 0; bases outside the gene matches: 0. The CDR3 here is CASRGQGSYEQYF. Written as DNA, the CDR3 is TGTGCCAGCAGGGGACAGGGCTCCTACGAGCAGTACTTC.

The chain recombines TRBV14 with TRBJ2-3, with TRBD2 matching over 12 bases. This CDR3 contains 15 residues. V was pared by 4 bases and J by 3 bases, with 2 bases of the junction left unmatched. CDR1 and CDR2 (germline): SGHDN, FVKESK. CDR3 bases: TGTGCCAGCAGCCTGACTAGCGGGGGAACAGATACGCAGTATTTT. Amino acid sequence: CASSLTSGGTDTQYF.

Written as DNA, the CDR3 is TGTGCCAGCAGTGTCACAGGGGGCACAGATACGCAGTATTTT. This sequence encodes CASSVTGGTDTQYF. V is TRBV25-1 and J is TRBJ2-3, with 7 bases aligning to TRBD1. The CDR3 is 14 residues long. J gave up 1 base and V 4 bases, and 2 bases lay outside the gene matches. CDR1 and CDR2 (germline): MGHDK, SYGVNS.

This chain links TRBV7-2 with TRBJ2-3; possibly TRBD2 for D (5 bases). Trimming cost V 4 bases and J 4 bases, with 9 bases left between them. CDR1 and CDR2 from the germline V gene are SGHTA and FQGNSA. The CDR3 loop spans 13 amino acids. The CDR3 sequence: CASSSRVADTQYF. The CDR3 DNA reads TGTGCCAGCAGCTCGCGGGTCGCAGATACGCAGTATTTT.

The genes are TRBV7-9 and TRBJ1-4; D gene unclear. Looked up from germline, CDR1 is SEHNR and CDR2 is FQNEAQ (reference sequence). This CDR3 comprises 15 residues. With 5 bases removed from V and 8 bases from J, the gap between germline ends came to 18 bases. The CDR3 sequence is CASSLRTWRGEKLFF. CDR3 bases: TGTGCCAGCAGCCTACGGACCTGGAGAGGGGAAAAACTGTTTTTT.

The gene calls are TRBV2 and TRBJ2-7; TRBD1 aligns across 7 bases. Unmatched junction bases numbered 6, after V lost 4 bases and J lost 3 bases. Per germline, CDR1 SNHLY and CDR2 FYNNEI. The CDR3 runs 14 residues. The CDR3 reads CASSVSGQFYEQYF. As DNA, the CDR3 is TGTGCCAGCAGTGTATCGGGACAGTTCTACGAGCAGTACTTC.

The CDR3 loop reads CAIIPAPTYRVGEQYF. For the CDR3, the DNA is TGTGCCATCATACCGGCCCCCACATACAGGGTCGGCGAGCAGTACTTC. The rearrangement links TRBV10-3 to TRBJ2-7, with D tentatively TRBD1 (6 bases). Trimming removed 7 bases at V and 6 bases at J, with 25 bases between. Per the germline V gene, CDR1 is ENHRY and CDR2 is SYGVKD. The CDR3 is 16 amino acids.

CDR3 loop: CASSTGTGNQPQHF. CDR3 DNA: TGTGCCAGTAGTACCGGGACAGGTAATCAGCCCCAGCATTTT. This sequence joins TRBV19 and TRBJ1-5, with TRBD1 matching over 8 bases. J gave up 4 bases and V 4 bases, and 3 bases lay outside the gene matches. The CDR3 is 14 residues long. Germline assignment: CDR1 LNHDA and CDR2 SQIVND (reference sequence). Full variable domain (missing parts from reference TRBV19 and TRBJ1-5): DGGITQSPKYLFRKEGQNVTLSCEQNLNHDAMYWYRQDPGQGLRLIYYSQIVNDFQKGDIAEGYSVSREKKESFPLTVTSAQKNPTAFYLCASSTGTGNQPQHFGDGTRLSIL.

This clone was counted a few times. This chain links TRBV5-7 with TRBJ1-4; D might be TRBD1 (6 bases). TRBV5-7 is assigned to the ORF class and has an uncertain function. Trimming stripped 4 bases from V and 8 bases from J, with 12 bases between. The CDR3 is 13 amino acids. CDR3 DNA sequence: TGTGCCAGCAGCACCAGGGGAAGGGAAAAACTGTTTTTT. This translates into CASSTRGREKLFF.

The V gene is TRBV24-1, the J gene TRBJ2-1; TRBD2 matches at 7 bases. Trimming removed 4 bases from V and 0 bases from J; junction bases left unmatched: 5. CDR3 length equals 16 residues. In germline, CDR1 is KGHDR, CDR2 SFDVKD. The DNA for the CDR3 is TGTGCCACCAGTGACCAAAGCGGGACCTCCTACAATGAGCAGTTCTTC. This translates into CATSDQSGTSYNEQFF.

V and J are TRBV5-1 and TRBJ1-2; D is ambiguous. The CDR3 contains 15 residues. CDR1 is SGHRS, CDR2 YFSETQ, per germline. The germline V and J ends were trimmed by 1 base and 6 bases, with 16 bases remaining between them. CDR3 region: CASSLTVMAPDGYTF. The CDR3 DNA reads as TGCGCCAGCAGCTTGACAGTCATGGCTCCTGATGGCTACACCTTC.

The chain uses TRBV23-1 and TRBJ2-3, with D unresolved. TRBV23-1 is an ORF for which the function is uncertain. The CDR3 consists of 18 residues. Trimming stripped 3 bases from V and 6 bases from J, with 25 bases between. The CDR3 DNA reads as TGCGCCAGCAGTCAGACCCCTCTCGATTACGACTCTACGGATACGCAGTATTTT. As protein: CASSQTPLDYDSTDTQYF.

The rearrangement uses TRBV28 and TRBJ2-5; D might be TRBD2 (6 bases). This CDR3 region has 16 residues. Germline V lookup: CDR1 MDHEN, CDR2 SYDVKM. V lost 3 bases to trimming and J lost 5 bases, with 19 bases between them. In DNA, the CDR3 is TGTGCCAGCAGTTTCGGTTTGGCGGGGCCGGGGGAGACCCAGTACTTC. Its translation is CASSFGLAGPGETQYF.

The rearrangement links TRBV7-2 to TRBJ2-5; 9 bases map to TRBD1. The CDR3 runs 15 residues. Germline values: CDR1 SGHTA, CDR2 FQGNSA. V was clipped by 5 bases and J by 3 bases; unmatched bases: 7. CDR3 DNA sequence: TGTGCCAGCAGCCCCTGGACAGGGGCCAAAGAGACCCAGTACTTC. This sequence encodes CASSPWTGAKETQYF.